This TCR beta chain was sequenced during a study of blood T cell repertoires in COVID-19. Across the study: The study drew acute and convalescent COVID-19 samples from the United States, Italy and Spain.

This clone came up a few times. Original methodology: Estimates of nucleated cell counts were drawn from the amplification of reference gene primers. The data were produced by immunoSEQ multiplex PCR, yet TCRdb's version contains in-frame clones alone and is incomplete. That table furnishes V, J and clone size, whereas the DNA furnished D and trimming. The data contain hundreds of thousands of clones, roughly 84% of them singletons. Sequencing was done on a sample of peripheral blood. The clonotype was recovered from a woman aged 35 to 49 who had recovered from COVID-19.

CDR3 nucleotide sequence: TGTGCCAGCAGCCCATCTAGGACAGGGGTAATCGAGCAGTACTTC. The encoded protein is CASSPSRTGVIEQYF. This chain links TRBV3-1 (or the pseudogene TRBV3-2) with TRBJ2-7, with TRBD1 matching 9 bases. Trimming at V came to 4 bases and at J to 6 bases, leaving 10 bases not matched to a gene. Germline CDR1 is LGHDT and CDR2 is YNNKEL (reference sequence). CDR3 length equals 15 residues.